In its sample, the clone carrying this TCR beta chain was seen many times. Its target is unknown. This sample stems from a study of T cells after yellow fever vaccination. Study-wide background: Low-cell-number fractions were prepared with SMART-Seq v4 Ultra Low Input.

Trimming took 1 base from V and 3 from J, leaving 13 bases between them. Germline CDR1 is DFQATT and CDR2 is SNEGSKA (reference sequence). There are 15 residues in the CDR3. TCRdb reanalysed the 5' RACE reads using MiXCR and keeps one entry per CDR3 protein. Of some 250,000 distinct CDR3 sequences detected, approximately 3.5% appear once; the ten largest clones hold about 19%. Study results and caveats: A weaker secondary response peaked on day 5, the primary on day 15. Among primary-vaccination clones, most reappeared after the booster, at roughly 96% for CD4 and 85% to 90% for CD8.

The genes are TRBV20-1 and TRBJ1-5; perhaps TRBD1 as D (6 bases). The sample was PBMCs, taken 15 days after the yellow fever booster vaccination. The TCR comes from a man between 18 and 35 years old who received the YFV17D yellow fever vaccine. The chain's CDR3 is CSARVQGRFNQPQHF. CDR3 coding DNA: TGCAGTGCTAGAGTCCAGGGGCGGTTCAATCAGCCCCAGCATTTT.